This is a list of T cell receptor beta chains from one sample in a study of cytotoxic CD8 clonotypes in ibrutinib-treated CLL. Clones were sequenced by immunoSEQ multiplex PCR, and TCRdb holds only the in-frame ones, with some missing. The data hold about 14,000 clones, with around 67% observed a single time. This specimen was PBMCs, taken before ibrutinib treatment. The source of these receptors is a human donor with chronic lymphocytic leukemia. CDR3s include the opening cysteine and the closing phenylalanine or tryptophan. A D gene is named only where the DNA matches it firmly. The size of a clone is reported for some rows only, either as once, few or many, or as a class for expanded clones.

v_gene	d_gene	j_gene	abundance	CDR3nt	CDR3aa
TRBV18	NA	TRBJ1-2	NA	TGTGCCAGCTCACCGGACAGTCTGAGCTACACCTTC	CASSPDSLSYTF
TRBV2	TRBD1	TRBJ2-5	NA	TGTGCCAGCACGCTGGACAGGGGTGAGACCCAGTACTTC	CASTLDRGETQYF
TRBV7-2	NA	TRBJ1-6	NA	TGTGCCAGCAGCTTAGGAACGGGGGTTGGGTCACCCCTCCACTTT	CASSLGTGVGSPLHF
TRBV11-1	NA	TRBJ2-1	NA	TGTGCCAGCACCTCTCGTTGGGGGCAGCCCTACAATGAGCAGTTCTTC	CASTSRWGQPYNEQFF
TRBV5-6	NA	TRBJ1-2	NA	TGTGCCAGCAGCTGGCTAGGAGGGGGGTCGTATGGCTACACCTTC	CASSWLGGGSYGYTF
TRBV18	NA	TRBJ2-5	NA	TGTGCCAGCTCCCGGGGCCGCCAAGAGACCCAGTACTTC	CASSRGRQETQYF
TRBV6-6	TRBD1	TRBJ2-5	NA	TGTGCCAGCAGCCTCCCGACAGGGGGCGCGGGGGAGACCCAGTACTTC	CASSLPTGGAGETQYF
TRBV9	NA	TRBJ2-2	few	TGTGCCAGCAGCGTAGAGGTCGGGGAGCTGTTTTTT	CASSVEVGELFF
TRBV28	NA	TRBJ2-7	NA	TGTGCCAGCAGCTGGACGGCCACCTACGAGCAGTACTTC	CASSWTATYEQYF
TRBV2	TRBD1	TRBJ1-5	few	TGTGCCAGCAGGGGGGACAGCGCCAATCAGCCCCAGCATTTT	CASRGDSANQPQHF
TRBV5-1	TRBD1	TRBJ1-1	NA	TGCGCCAGCAGCTTGAGGGACAGGGTGAACACTGAAGCTTTCTTT	CASSLRDRVNTEAFF
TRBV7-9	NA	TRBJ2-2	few	TGTGCCAGCAGCCTTCCCCGGGGTACCGGGGAGCTGTTTTTT	CASSLPRGTGELFF
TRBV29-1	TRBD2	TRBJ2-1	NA	TGCAGCGTAGCGGGAGGGGGCAATGAGCAGTTCTTC	CSVAGGGNEQFF
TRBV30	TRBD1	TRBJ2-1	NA	TGTGCCTGGAGTGGTGTGGGGACAGGGGGCTACAATGAGCAGTTCTTC	CAWSGVGTGGYNEQFF
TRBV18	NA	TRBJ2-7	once	TGTGCCAGCTCGGTCAGGGGTCCCTACGAGCAGTACTTC	CASSVRGPYEQYF
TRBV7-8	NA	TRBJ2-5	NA	TGTGCCAGCAGCTTACTTGGGGGGTCGGCGGAGACCCAGTACTTC	CASSLLGGSAETQYF
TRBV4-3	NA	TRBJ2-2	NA	TGCGCCAGCAGCCAAGATGGGCGCTATGGCACCGGGGAGCTGTTTTTT	CASSQDGRYGTGELFF
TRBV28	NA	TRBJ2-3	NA	TGTGCCAGCAGCCAGTGGGGGACCCGTCAGTATTTT	CASSQWGTRQYF
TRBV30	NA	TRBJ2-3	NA	TGTGCCTGGAGGAAGGGGTGGGATACGCAGTATTTT	CAWRKGWDTQYF
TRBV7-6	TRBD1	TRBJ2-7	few	TGTGCCAGCAGCTTAAGACAGGGCTCCTACGAGCAGTACTTC	CASSLRQGSYEQYF
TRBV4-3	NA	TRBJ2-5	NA	TGCGCCAGCAGCCACCTAGTGGGCCAAGAGACCCAGTACTTC	CASSHLVGQETQYF
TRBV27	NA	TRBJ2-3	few	TGTGCCAGCAGTCCCAGTCTGGGTTTCGCCACAGATACGCAGTATTTT	CASSPSLGFATDTQYF
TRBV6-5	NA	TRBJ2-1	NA	TGTGCCAGCAGTTACCGTGCTAGGAATGAGCAGTTCTTC	CASSYRARNEQFF
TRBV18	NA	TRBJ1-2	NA	TGTGCCAGCTCACCGGGCCTCGACTACTATGGCTACACCTTC	CASSPGLDYYGYTF
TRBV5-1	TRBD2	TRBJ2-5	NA	TGCGCCAGCAGCTACAGCGGGAGGGCCTCTGGGGAGACCCAGTACTTC	CASSYSGRASGETQYF
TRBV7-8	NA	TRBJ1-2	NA	TGTGCCAGCAGCTTAGTAGGGCAGGAGAGGGGCTACACCTTC	CASSLVGQERGYTF
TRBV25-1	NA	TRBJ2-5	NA	TGTGCCAGCAGTGGGCCACTACAGACCCAGTACTTC	CASSGPLQTQYF
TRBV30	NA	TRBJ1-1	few	TGTGCCTGGAACCGGGGGCATCCGAACACTGAAGCTTTCTTT	CAWNRGHPNTEAFF
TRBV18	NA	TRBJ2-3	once	TGTGCCAGCTCACCACCGGGCAGGGGCGCAGATACGCAGTATTTT	CASSPPGRGADTQYF
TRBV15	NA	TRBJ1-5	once	TGTGCCACCAGCAGAGATGATCAGCCCCAGCATTTT	CATSRDDQPQHF
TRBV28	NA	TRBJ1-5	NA	TGTGCCAGCAGTCCCCCCGCAGGGGCCCCCAGTCAGCCCCAGCATTTT	CASSPPAGAPSQPQHF
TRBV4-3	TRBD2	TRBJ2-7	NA	TGCGCCAGCAGCCGAACCCATAGCGGGAGAGGGACCTACGAGCAGTACTTC	CASSRTHSGRGTYEQYF
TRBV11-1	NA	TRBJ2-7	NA	TGTGCCAGCAGCTTAATGTGGCAGGGAAGGTACGAGCAGTACTTC	CASSLMWQGRYEQYF
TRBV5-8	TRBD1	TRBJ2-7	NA	TGTGCCAGCAGCACCCGACAGGGAAGCTCCTACGAGCAGTACTTC	CASSTRQGSSYEQYF
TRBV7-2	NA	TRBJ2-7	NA	TGTGCCAGCAGCCCCCGACTAGTTTCCGAGCAGTACTTC	CASSPRLVSEQYF
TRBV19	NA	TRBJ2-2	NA	TGTGCCAGTACCCAAGTATCGGGGGTCACCGGGGAGCTGTTTTTT	CASTQVSGVTGELFF
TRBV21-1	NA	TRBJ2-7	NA	TGTGCCAGCAGCAAGACCCCCGCCTACGAGCAGTACTTC	CASSKTPAYEQYF
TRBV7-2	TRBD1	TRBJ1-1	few	TGTGCCAGCAGCCCGGGACAGCTGAACACTGAAGCTTTCTTT	CASSPGQLNTEAFF
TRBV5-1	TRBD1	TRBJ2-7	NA	TGCGCCAGCAGCTTGACAGGGGGCGAGCAGTACTTC	CASSLTGGEQYF
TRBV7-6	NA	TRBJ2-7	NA	TGTGCCAGCAGCGTCGGACACCAGTCCTACGAGCAGTACTTC	CASSVGHQSYEQYF
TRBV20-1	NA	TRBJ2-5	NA	TGCAGTGCCCTGAGGGAGACCCAGTACTTC	CSALRETQYF